The rows below give T cell receptor beta chains drawn from one sample of a study of shared clonotypes between healthy human individuals. The assay was immunoSEQ multiplex PCR, and TCRdb's table has in-frame clones only and misses some. In the table there are 650,000 to 700,000 clones, 80% to 95% of which are singletons. The sample consisted of memory CD8+ T cells from PBMCs. The receptors shown here come from a man between 18 and 29 years old in good health. Some clones in this sample may be carry-over from other donors' samples. CDR3s include the opening cysteine and the closing phenylalanine or tryptophan. Each record gives: V gene, clone size, CDR3 length, CDR3 protein. Where a row states a size, it is once, few, many or the class of an expanded clone; other rows omit it.

v_gene: TRBV5-1; abundance: .; len: 19; CDR3aa: CASSLEWTVKGGSAETQYF
v_gene: TRBV7-9; abundance: once; len: 15; CDR3aa: CASSGTPGIEDEQYF
v_gene: TRBV7-2; abundance: .; len: 17; CDR3aa: CASSTTSGGWGTDTQYF
v_gene: TRBV5-6; abundance: .; len: 11; CDR3aa: CASSARDTQYF
v_gene: TRBV5-4; abundance: .; len: 20; CDR3aa: CASSLFGGWASGENTGELFF
v_gene: TRBV29-1; abundance: once; len: 13; CDR3aa: CSVRTGTNYGYTF
v_gene: TRBV9; abundance: .; len: 14; CDR3aa: CASSVLGWRDEQYF
v_gene: TRBV11-2; abundance: .; len: 16; CDR3aa: CASRLFGTYDIREQFF
v_gene: TRBV7-9; abundance: .; len: 15; CDR3aa: CASSSTSGRAYEQYF
v_gene: TRBV4-1; abundance: .; len: 15; CDR3aa: CASSSGTSLTYEQYF
v_gene: TRBV28; abundance: .; len: 17; CDR3aa: CASSFPTSGGIGYGYTF
v_gene: TRBV18; abundance: .; len: 16; CDR3aa: CASSPPPAGNLYGYTF
v_gene: TRBV4-3; abundance: .; len: 16; CDR3aa: CASSQRTDSNTGELFF
v_gene: TRBV10-3; abundance: once; len: 15; CDR3aa: CAISESGGRRYEQYF
v_gene: TRBV27; abundance: few; len: 15; CDR3aa: CASSFRPGRTYEQYF
v_gene: TRBV5-6; abundance: .; len: 17; CDR3aa: CASSPSGTSGMRDTQYF
v_gene: TRBV19; abundance: .; len: 15; CDR3aa: CASSIIGLGTDTQYF
v_gene: TRBV6-1; abundance: .; len: 14; CDR3aa: CASSPPGHRDTQYF
v_gene: TRBV7-8; abundance: .; len: 17; CDR3aa: CASSLGPSGSLAGELFF
v_gene: TRBV6-5; abundance: .; len: 15; CDR3aa: CASRPNQRDQETQYF
v_gene: TRBV6-5; abundance: .; len: 14; CDR3aa: CASSSREGGYEQYF
v_gene: TRBV20-1; abundance: .; len: 10; CDR3aa: CSASDEKLFF
v_gene: TRBV11-1; abundance: .; len: 14; CDR3aa: CASSLPGQGYEQYF
v_gene: TRBV7-8; abundance: .; len: 16; CDR3aa: CASSLPGTITTYEQYF
v_gene: TRBV2; abundance: once; len: 16; CDR3aa: CASSADRARGANVLTF